The sequence of this T cell receptor (beta chain) was determined in a study of shared clonotypes between healthy human individuals. General study findings and limits: In a handful of donors, about 5% of naive CD4 clonotypes appeared in common.

Assay: immunoSEQ multiplex PCR; the TCRdb copy retains only in-frame clones and omits some. Of around 2.1 million clones in the sample, approximately 95% are singletons; the top ten hold roughly 0.13%. Trimming took off 3 bases at V and 3 bases at J, with 12 bases between the two ends. CDR1 is SEHNR and CDR2 is FQNEAQ in the germline V gene (reference sequence). This CDR3 is built from 15 residues. Points on this clone: Its specificity is unknown.

The chain recombines TRBV7-9 with TRBJ1-3; a possible D gene is TRBD1 (6 bases). Sequencing used naive CD4+ T cells sorted from blood. The sample's subset: CD45RA+ positively selected. The sequence came from a man younger than 35 in good health. As DNA, the CDR3 is TGTGCCAGCAGCTTGCACAGGGTGGGTGGAAACACCATATATTTT. As protein: CASSLHRVGGNTIYF.